Each of the 23 T cell receptor beta chains below was sequenced from the same sample in a study of shared clonotypes between healthy human individuals. Assay: immunoSEQ multiplex PCR; the TCRdb copy retains only in-frame clones and omits some. The table has 550,000 to 600,000 clones, roughly four fifths seen once. Sequenced sample: PBMCs. The receptors here all came from a woman between 35 and 50 years old in good health. Some clones in this sample may be carry-over from other donors' samples.

This clone was seen only a few times. The gene calls are TRBV4-1 and TRBJ1-1, with D hard to call. From germline, CDR1 is MGHRA and CDR2 YSYEKL. The CDR3 consists of 13 residues. The V end lost 3 bases, the J end lost 3 bases, and 8 bases lay between the germline ends. This CDR3 is CASSHREYTEAFF. In nucleotides, the CDR3 is TGCGCCAGCAGCCATAGGGAATACACTGAAGCTTTCTTT.

This clone turned up a few times. The V call is TRBV28, the J call TRBJ2-7, with a tentative D call TRBD1 (6 bases). The CDR3 is 14 amino acids. The germline V gene has CDR1 MDHEN and CDR2 SYDVKM. Trimming took off 6 bases at V and 6 bases at J, with 18 bases between the two ends. For the CDR3, the DNA is TGTGCCAGCAGGGGGAGTAACGTAGGGGGCGAGCAGTACTTC. Protein product: CASRGSNVGGEQYF.

This rearrangement joins TRBV28 to TRBJ2-2; 11 nucleotides align to TRBD2. Per the germline V gene, CDR1 is MDHEN and CDR2 is SYDVKM. V was clipped by 7 bases and J by 3 bases; unmatched bases: 1. The CDR3 has 14 amino acids. This CDR3 is CASKGLADTGELFF. The CDR3 coding sequence is TGTGCCAGCAAGGGACTAGCGGACACCGGGGAGCTGTTTTTT.

The chain couples TRBV7-9 to TRBJ2-1, with D unresolved. Looked up from germline, CDR1 is SEHNR and CDR2 is FQNEAQ (reference sequence). This CDR3 is built from 14 residues. V was clipped by 5 bases and J by 4 bases, with 12 bases between them. The CDR3: CASSEQSFYNEQFF. The CDR3 nucleotides are TGTGCCAGCAGCGAACAGTCCTTTTACAATGAGCAGTTCTTC.

CDR3 bases: TGCAGCGTTGAGGGGGGCTTGACGGCCTACTACTTC. Residues: CSVEGGLTAYYF. The V and J genes are TRBV29-1 and TRBJ2-5; the D gene could be TRBD1 or TRBD2 (6 bases each). The V end lost 3 bases, the J end lost 14 bases, and 19 bases lay between the germline ends. This CDR3 contains 12 residues. Germline V gives CDR1 SQVTM, CDR2 ANQGSEA.

The rearrangement joins TRBV10-1 to TRBJ2-7; 8 bases map to TRBD2. V lost 4 bases to trimming and J lost 2 bases; unmatched junction nucleotides: 7. The length of the CDR3 is 15 residues. CDR1 WNHNN and CDR2 SYGVQD come from the germline V gene (reference sequence). This CDR3 is CASSARGAGAYEQYF. The CDR3 DNA reads as TGCGCCAGCAGTGCAAGGGGAGCGGGAGCCTACGAGCAGTACTTC.

The CDR3 DNA reads TGTGCCAGCACTCCGACTAGTGTCACCGGGGAGCTGTTTTTT. It yields the protein CASTPTSVTGELFF. The gene calls are TRBV2 and TRBJ2-2; maybe TRBD2 (6 bases). V lost 7 bases and J lost 4, with 13 bases in between. Germline CDR1 is SNHLY and CDR2 is FYNNEI. The length of the CDR3 is 14 residues.

This clone appeared once. The V call is TRBV5-1, the J call TRBJ1-2; D not certain. The V and J ends lost 0 bases and 6 bases respectively, with 12 bases between them. The CDR3 sequence is 14 residues long. Germline V gene lookup returns CDR1 SGHRS and CDR2 YFSETQ. The CDR3 reads CASSLGVDADGYTF. The CDR3 DNA sequence: TGCGCCAGCAGCTTGGGAGTAGACGCCGATGGCTACACCTTC.

The chain joins TRBV21-1 to TRBJ1-2; the DNA was not used to check the table's D call, TRBD1. TRBV21-1 is deemed a pseudogene. The CDR3 spans 13 residues. The CDR3: CASSKETGDGYTF. CDR3 DNA sequence: TGTGCCAGCAGCAAAGAGACAGGGGATGGCTACACCTTC.

V and J are TRBV5-3 and TRBJ2-1; 10 positions agree with TRBD2. TRBV5-3 is an open reading frame whose function is uncertain. This CDR3 is 16 amino acids long. The J segment lost 7 bases and the V segment lost 4 bases, leaving 11 bases of the junction unmatched. The CDR3 DNA sequence: TGTGCCAGAAGCATAACTAGCGGGACCGCTGGGAATGAGCAGTTCTTC. As protein: CARSITSGTAGNEQFF.

The J gene is TRBJ1-4, the V gene TRBV7-6; 8 bases agree with TRBD1. CDR1 and CDR2 from the germline V gene are SGHVS and FNYEAQ. The trim removed 2 bases at V and 5 bases at J, leaving 7 bases unmatched. The CDR3 runs to 16 residues. CDR3 DNA: TGTGCCAGCAGCTTAAACTCCAGGGGGCGGAATGAAAAACTGTTTTTT. Protein: CASSLNSRGRNEKLFF.

V usage is TRBV4-2 and J usage is TRBJ1-1; D is ambiguous. The CDR3 spans 14 residues. The germline V gene has CDR1 LGHNA and CDR2 YNFKEQ. Trimming pared 4 bases from V and 3 bases from J, leaving 12 bases between. In DNA, the CDR3 is TGTGCCAGCAGCCCCACAGACGGGGACACTGAAGCTTTCTTT. It is translated as CASSPTDGDTEAFF.

The V and J genes are TRBV5-4 and TRBJ2-7, with TRBD1 matching 9 bases. This CDR3 contains 15 residues. J was trimmed by 6 bases and V by 0 bases; bases with no gene match: 7. Germline V gives CDR1 SGHNT, CDR2 YYREEE (reference sequence). The CDR3 here is CASSLGGTGRFEQYF. The CDR3 nucleotides read TGTGCCAGCAGCTTGGGGGGGACAGGGAGGTTCGAGCAGTACTTC.

The chain carries TRBV7-8 and TRBJ2-5; TRBD1 matches at 9 bases. This CDR3 has 16 residues. V trimming: 1 base; J trimming: 2 bases; junction bases outside the gene matches: 5. Germline CDR1 reads SGHVS; CDR2 reads FQNEAQ. CDR3 loop: CASSLGNRGQQETQYF. CDR3 nucleotide sequence: TGTGCCAGCAGCTTAGGGAACAGGGGGCAGCAAGAGACCCAGTACTTC.

J is TRBJ1-2 and V is TRBV27; weak D call: TRBD1 (5 bases). The V and J ends lost 2 bases and 5 bases respectively, with 12 bases between them. Germline V gene sequence: CDR1 MNHEY, CDR2 SMNVEV (reference sequence). This CDR3 has 14 residues. The chain's CDR3 is CASSLQGIGYGYTF. As DNA, the CDR3 is TGTGCCAGCAGTTTACAGGGAATAGGGTATGGCTACACCTTC.

This sequence joins TRBV7-2 and TRBJ1-1; tentatively, D is TRBD1 (5 bases). CDR1 and CDR2 from the germline V gene are SGHTA and FQGNSA. This CDR3 spans 14 amino acids. The V end lost 0 bases, the J end lost 1 base, and 6 bases lay between the germline ends. CDR3 nucleotides: TGTGCCAGCAGCTTAGCCAGGGAGAACACTGAAGCTTTCTTT. Its protein product is CASSLARENTEAFF.

The chain uses TRBV11-2 and TRBJ1-2, with 7 bases fitting TRBD1. The germline gives CDR1 SGHAT, CDR2 FQNNGV. J lost 1 base, V lost 4 bases, and 9 bases had no gene match. The CDR3 is 16 residues long. The CDR3 DNA reads as TGTGCCAGCAGCTCAGGCGTAGGGGGCAATAACTATGGCTACACCTTC. Protein sequence: CASSSGVGGNNYGYTF.

In this sample, this clone turned up a few times. Other DNA sequences in this sample translate to the same CDR3. This rearrangement joins TRBV7-3 to TRBJ2-1; 11 nucleotides agree with TRBD2. The CDR3 is 15 residues long. CDR1 SGHTA and CDR2 FQGTGA come from the germline V gene. V was pared by 4 bases and J by 4 bases, with 3 bases of the junction left unmatched. The CDR3 DNA sequence: TGTGCCAGCAGCTCCCTAGCGGGAGGTTACAATGAGCAGTTCTTC. Protein sequence: CASSSLAGGYNEQFF.

The chain recombines TRBV28 with TRBJ1-5; no reliable D call. Germline assignment: CDR1 MDHEN and CDR2 SYDVKM. The CDR3 consists of 14 residues. Trimming pared 3 bases from V and 2 bases from J, leaving 8 bases between. CDR3 sequence reads: CASSFLFGNQPQHF. The CDR3 DNA follows: TGTGCCAGCAGTTTCCTTTTTGGCAATCAGCCCCAGCATTTT.

The gene calls are TRBV19 and TRBJ2-1; D gene unclear. V lost 3 bases, J lost 0 bases, and 9 bases lay in between. The CDR3 is 15 residues long. The germline V gene has CDR1 LNHDA and CDR2 SQIVND (reference sequence). The DNA of the CDR3 is TGTGCCAGTAGTATGCAGGACCTCTCCTACAATGAGCAGTTCTTC. This translates into CASSMQDLSYNEQFF.

This clone was recorded a few times. This rearrangement joins TRBV18 to TRBJ1-1; D remains ambiguous. This CDR3 contains 17 residues. Germline values: CDR1 KGHSH, CDR2 LQKENI. The V gene lost 2 bases and the J gene lost 0 bases, with 16 bases spanning the gap. The CDR3 is CASSPIALRVMNTEAFF. CDR3 sequence (DNA): TGTGCCAGCTCACCAATAGCTCTGCGGGTCATGAACACTGAAGCTTTCTTT.

The chain is built from TRBV28 and TRBJ1-5; D gene unclear. Trimming pared 7 bases from V and 11 bases from J, leaving 12 bases between. Germline CDR1 reads MDHEN; CDR2 reads SYDVKM. CDR3 length equals 11 residues. The CDR3 loop reads CASTLGRAQHF. CDR3 DNA: TGTGCCAGCACCCTCGGTCGGGCCCAGCATTTT.

The chain carries TRBV30 and TRBJ1-2; TRBD1 agrees at 7 bases. Germline V gene data show CDR1 as GTSNPN and CDR2 as SVGIG (reference sequence). The J segment lost 8 bases and the V segment lost 7 bases, leaving 10 bases of the junction unmatched. The CDR3 totals 12 residues. The DNA of the CDR3 is TGTGCCTCAGACAGGGAGGCAAAGGGCTACACCTTC. It specifies CASDREAKGYTF.